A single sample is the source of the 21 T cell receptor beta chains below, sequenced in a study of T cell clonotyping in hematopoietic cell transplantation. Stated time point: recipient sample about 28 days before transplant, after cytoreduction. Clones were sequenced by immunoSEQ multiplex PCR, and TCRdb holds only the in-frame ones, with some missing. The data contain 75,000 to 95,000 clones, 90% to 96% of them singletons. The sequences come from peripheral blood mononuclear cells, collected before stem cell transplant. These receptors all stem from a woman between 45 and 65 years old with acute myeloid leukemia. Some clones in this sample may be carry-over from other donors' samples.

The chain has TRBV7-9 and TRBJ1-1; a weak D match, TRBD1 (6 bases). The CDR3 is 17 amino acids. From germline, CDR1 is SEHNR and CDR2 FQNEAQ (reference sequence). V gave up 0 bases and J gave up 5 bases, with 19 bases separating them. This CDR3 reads CASSLASSIVRGTEAFF. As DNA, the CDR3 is TGTGCCAGCAGCTTAGCGAGTTCGATAGTTAGGGGGACTGAAGCTTTCTTT.

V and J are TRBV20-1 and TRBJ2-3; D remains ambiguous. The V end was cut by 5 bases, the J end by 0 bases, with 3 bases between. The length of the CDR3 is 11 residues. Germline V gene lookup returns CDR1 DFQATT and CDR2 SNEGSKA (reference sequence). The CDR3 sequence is CSARSTDTQYF. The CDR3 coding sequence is TGCAGTGCTCGAAGCACAGATACGCAGTATTTT.

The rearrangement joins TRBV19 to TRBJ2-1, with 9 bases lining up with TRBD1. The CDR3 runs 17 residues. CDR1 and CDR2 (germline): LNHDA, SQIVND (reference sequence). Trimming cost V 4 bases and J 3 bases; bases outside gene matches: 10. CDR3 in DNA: TGTGCCAGTAGTAGTCGAGCAGGGACAGGGCTCTACAATGAGCAGTTCTTC. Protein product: CASSSRAGTGLYNEQFF.

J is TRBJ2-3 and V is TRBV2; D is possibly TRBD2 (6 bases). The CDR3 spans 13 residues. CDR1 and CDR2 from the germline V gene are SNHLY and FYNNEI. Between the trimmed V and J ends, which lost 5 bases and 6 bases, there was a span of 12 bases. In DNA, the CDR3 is TGTGCCAGCAGTAGGGGTGGAGGGGATACGCAGTATTTT. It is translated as CASSRGGGDTQYF.

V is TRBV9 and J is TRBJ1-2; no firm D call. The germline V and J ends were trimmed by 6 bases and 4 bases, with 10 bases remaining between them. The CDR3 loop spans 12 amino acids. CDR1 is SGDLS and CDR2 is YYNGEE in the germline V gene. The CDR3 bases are TGTGCCAGCACCCGTGAGCTCTATGGCTACACCTTC. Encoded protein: CASTRELYGYTF.

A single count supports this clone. CDR3 in amino acids: CASSVTASYEQYF. The CDR3 DNA reads TGTGCCAGCAGCGTGACAGCCTCCTACGAGCAGTACTTC. The chain joins TRBV28 to TRBJ2-7, with a tentative D call TRBD1 (5 bases). Germline V gene sequence: CDR1 MDHEN, CDR2 SYDVKM. Trimming shortened V by 6 bases and J by 0 bases, and 9 bases separated the two germline ends. The length of the CDR3 is 13 residues.

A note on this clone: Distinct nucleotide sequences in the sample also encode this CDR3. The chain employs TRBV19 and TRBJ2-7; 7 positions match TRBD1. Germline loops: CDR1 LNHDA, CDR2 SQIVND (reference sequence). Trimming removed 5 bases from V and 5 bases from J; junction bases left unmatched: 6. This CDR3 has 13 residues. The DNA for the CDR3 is TGTGCCAGTAGTTCCCTCGACAGGGACGAGCAGTACTTC. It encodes CASSSLDRDEQYF.

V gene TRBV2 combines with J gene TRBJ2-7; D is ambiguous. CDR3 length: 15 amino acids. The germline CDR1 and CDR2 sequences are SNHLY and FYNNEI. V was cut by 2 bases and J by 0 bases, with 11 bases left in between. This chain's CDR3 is CASSEWSSASYEQYF. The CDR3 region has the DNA TGTGCCAGCAGTGAATGGTCAAGTGCCTCCTACGAGCAGTACTTC.

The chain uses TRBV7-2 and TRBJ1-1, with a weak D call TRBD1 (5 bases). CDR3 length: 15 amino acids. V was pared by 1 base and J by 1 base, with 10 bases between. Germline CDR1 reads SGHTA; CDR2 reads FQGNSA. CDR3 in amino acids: CASSLVFQGNTEAFF. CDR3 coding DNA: TGTGCCAGCAGCTTAGTATTTCAGGGGAACACTGAAGCTTTCTTT.

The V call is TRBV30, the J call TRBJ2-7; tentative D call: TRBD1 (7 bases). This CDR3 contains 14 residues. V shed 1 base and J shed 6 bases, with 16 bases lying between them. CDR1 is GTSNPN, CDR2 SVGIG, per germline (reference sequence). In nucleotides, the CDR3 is TGTGCCTGGAGTGATGGGGCAGGGGGGAGCGAGCAGTACTTC. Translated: CAWSDGAGGSEQYF.

Here the CDR3 reads CASSLVGNEQFF. For the CDR3, the DNA is TGTGCCAGCAGCTTAGTAGGGAATGAGCAGTTCTTC. The rearrangement joins TRBV7-2 to TRBJ2-1; D call uncertain. V lost 1 base to trimming and J lost 7 bases, with 5 bases between them. Germline V gives CDR1 SGHTA, CDR2 FQGNSA. The CDR3 sequence is 12 residues long. The complete variable domain, with remaining parts taken from reference TRBV7-2 and TRBJ2-1, reads GAGVSQSPSNKVTEKGKDVELRCDPISGHTALYWYRQSLGQGLEFLIYFQGNSAPDKSGLPSDRFSAERTGGSVSTLTIQRTQQEDSAVYLCASSLVGNEQFFGPGTRLTVL.

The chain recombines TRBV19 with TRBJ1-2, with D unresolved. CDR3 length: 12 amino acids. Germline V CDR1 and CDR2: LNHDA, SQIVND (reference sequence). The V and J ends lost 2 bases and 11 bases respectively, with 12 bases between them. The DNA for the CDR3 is TGTGCCAGTAGTATATTGGGGAGGGAATACACCTTC. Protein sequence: CASSILGREYTF. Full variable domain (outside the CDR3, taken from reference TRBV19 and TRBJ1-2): DGGITQSPKYLFRKEGQNVTLSCEQNLNHDAMYWYRQDPGQGLRLIYYSQIVNDFQKGDIAEGYSVSREKKESFPLTVTSAQKNPTAFYLCASSILGREYTFGSGTRLTVV.

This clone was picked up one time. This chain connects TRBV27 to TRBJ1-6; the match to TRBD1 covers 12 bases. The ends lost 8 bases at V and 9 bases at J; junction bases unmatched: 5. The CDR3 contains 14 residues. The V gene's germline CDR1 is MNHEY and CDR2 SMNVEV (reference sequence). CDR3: CASLGQGALSPLHF. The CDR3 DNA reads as TGTGCCAGCCTGGGACAGGGGGCGCTTTCACCCCTCCACTTT.

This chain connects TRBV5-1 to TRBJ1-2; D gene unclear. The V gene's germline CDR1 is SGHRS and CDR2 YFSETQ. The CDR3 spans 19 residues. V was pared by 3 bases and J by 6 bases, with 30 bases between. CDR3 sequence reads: CASSSSPLANAGNLHGYTF. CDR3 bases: TGCGCCAGCAGCTCGTCTCCCCTTGCGAATGCTGGAAACTTACATGGCTACACCTTC.

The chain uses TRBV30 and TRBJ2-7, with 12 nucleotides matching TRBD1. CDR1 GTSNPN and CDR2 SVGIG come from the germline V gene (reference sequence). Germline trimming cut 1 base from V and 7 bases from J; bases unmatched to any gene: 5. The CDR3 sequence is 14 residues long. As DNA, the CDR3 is TGTGCCTGGAGTGACGGGACAGGGGGCTGGGAGCAGTACTTC. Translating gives CAWSDGTGGWEQYF.

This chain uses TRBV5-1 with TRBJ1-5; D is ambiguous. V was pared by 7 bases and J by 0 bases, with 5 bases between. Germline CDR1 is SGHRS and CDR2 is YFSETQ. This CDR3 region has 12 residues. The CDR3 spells CASGDSNQPQHF. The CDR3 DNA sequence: TGCGCCAGCGGGGATAGCAATCAGCCCCAGCATTTT.

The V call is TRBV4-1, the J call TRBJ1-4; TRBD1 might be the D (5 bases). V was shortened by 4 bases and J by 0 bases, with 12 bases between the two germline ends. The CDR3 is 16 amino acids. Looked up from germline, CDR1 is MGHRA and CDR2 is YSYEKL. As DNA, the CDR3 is TGCGCCAGCAGCCCAGGGATGGGCGCAACTAATGAAAAACTGTTTTTT. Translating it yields CASSPGMGATNEKLFF.

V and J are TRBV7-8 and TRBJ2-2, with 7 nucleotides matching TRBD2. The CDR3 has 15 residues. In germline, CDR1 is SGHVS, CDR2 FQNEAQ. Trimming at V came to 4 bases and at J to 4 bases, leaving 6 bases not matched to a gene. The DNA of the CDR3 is TGTGCCAGCAGCTCCCTAGCGGAGGTCACCGGGGAGCTGTTTTTT. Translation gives CASSSLAEVTGELFF. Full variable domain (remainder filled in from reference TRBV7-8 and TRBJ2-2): GAGVSQSPRYKVAKRGQDVALRCDPISGHVSLFWYQQALGQGPEFLTYFQNEAQLDKSGLPSDRFFAERPEGSVSTLKIQRTQQEDSAVYLCASSSLAEVTGELFFGEGSRLTVL.

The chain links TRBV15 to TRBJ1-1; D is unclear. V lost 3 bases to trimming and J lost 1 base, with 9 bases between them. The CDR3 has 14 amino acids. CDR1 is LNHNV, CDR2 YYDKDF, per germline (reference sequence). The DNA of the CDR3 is TGTGCCACCAGCAGGTTACATGGGAACACTGAAGCTTTCTTT. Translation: CATSRLHGNTEAFF.

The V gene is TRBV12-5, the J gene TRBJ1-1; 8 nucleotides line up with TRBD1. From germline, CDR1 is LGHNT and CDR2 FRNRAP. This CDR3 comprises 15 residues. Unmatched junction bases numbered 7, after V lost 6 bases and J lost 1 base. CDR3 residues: CASGPGTGRNTEAFF. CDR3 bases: TGTGCTAGTGGGCCTGGGACAGGTCGGAACACTGAAGCTTTCTTT.

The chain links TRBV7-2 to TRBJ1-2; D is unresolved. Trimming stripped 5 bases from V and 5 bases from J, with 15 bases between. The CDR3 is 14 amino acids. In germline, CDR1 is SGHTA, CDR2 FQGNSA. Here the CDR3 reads CASSPNGGSYGYTF. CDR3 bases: TGTGCCAGCAGCCCCAACGGAGGGTCATATGGCTACACCTTC.